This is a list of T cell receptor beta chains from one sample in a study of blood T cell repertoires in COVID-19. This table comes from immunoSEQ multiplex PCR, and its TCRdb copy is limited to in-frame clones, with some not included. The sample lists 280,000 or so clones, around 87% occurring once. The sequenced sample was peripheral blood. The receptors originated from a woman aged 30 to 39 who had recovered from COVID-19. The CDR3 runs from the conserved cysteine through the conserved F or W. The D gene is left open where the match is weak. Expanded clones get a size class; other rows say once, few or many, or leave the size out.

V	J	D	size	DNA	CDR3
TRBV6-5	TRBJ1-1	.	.	TGTGCCAGTTCCCGGGGAGACACTGAAGCTTTCTTT	CASSRGDTEAFF
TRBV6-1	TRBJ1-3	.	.	TGTGCCAGCAGTGAAGACAGAAACTCTGGAAACACCATATATTTT	CASSEDRNSGNTIYF
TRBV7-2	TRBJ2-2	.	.	TGTGCCAGCCTCCAACCAGGGTCCTACACCGGGGAGCTGTTTTTT	CASLQPGSYTGELFF
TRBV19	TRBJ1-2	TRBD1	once	TGTGCCAGTAGTCTCCGGGACAGGGTCGCTAACTATGGCTACACCTTC	CASSLRDRVANYGYTF
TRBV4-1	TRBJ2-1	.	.	TGCGCCAGCAGCCAAGTAGTGCTCGATGAGCAGTTCTTC	CASSQVVLDEQFF
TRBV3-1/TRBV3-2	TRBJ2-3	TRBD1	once	TGTGCCAGCAGCCTGACAGGGGATTCAGCAGATACGCAGTATTTT	CASSLTGDSADTQYF
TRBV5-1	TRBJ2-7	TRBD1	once	TGCGCCAGCAGCGTGTATGATCGGACAGGGATACACGAGCAGTACTTC	CASSVYDRTGIHEQYF
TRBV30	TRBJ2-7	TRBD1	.	TGTGCCTGGTTCCCCCCAGGGACAGTCTCCTACGAGCAGTACTTC	CAWFPPGTVSYEQYF
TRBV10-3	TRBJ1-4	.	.	TGTGCCATCAGTGAGTCGGGGCAAAATGAAAAACTGTTTTTT	CAISESGQNEKLFF
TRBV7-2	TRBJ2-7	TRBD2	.	TGTGCCAGCAGCTTAGCACGTAGCGGGAGGGCCTACGAGCAGTACTTC	CASSLARSGRAYEQYF
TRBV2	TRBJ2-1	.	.	TGTGCCAGCAGTGACAGGGAATACAATGAGCAGTTCTTC	CASSDREYNEQFF
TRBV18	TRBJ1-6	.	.	TGTGCCAGCTCACCCGACAATGACTATAATTCACCCCTCCACTTT	CASSPDNDYNSPLHF
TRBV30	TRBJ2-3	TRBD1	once	TGTGCCTGGAGTGCAACTTACATTCGGGACAGATACCCGACAGATACGCAGTATTTT	CAWSATYIRDRYPTDTQYF
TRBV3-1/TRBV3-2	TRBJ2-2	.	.	TGTGCCAGCAGCCGCGAGGGCGGGGGCGGGAGCACCGGGGAGCTGTTTTTT	CASSREGGGGSTGELFF
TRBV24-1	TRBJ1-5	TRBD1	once	TGTGCCACCAGTGAGGCAGGGGGCGTTCAGCCCCAGCATTTT	CATSEAGGVQPQHF
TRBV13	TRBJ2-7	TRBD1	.	TGTGCCAGCAGCTCACAAATGACAGGGAACGAGCAGTACTTC	CASSSQMTGNEQYF
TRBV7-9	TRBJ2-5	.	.	TGTGCCAGCAGCTCAGGGCGCCACCAAGAGACCCAGTACTTC	CASSSGRHQETQYF
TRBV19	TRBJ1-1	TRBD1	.	TGTGCCAGTAGTATAGGGGGACAGGCGTCAGGCTTT	CASSIGGQASGF
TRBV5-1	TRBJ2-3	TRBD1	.	TGCGCCAGCAGCGGGGGACAGCCCACAGATACGCAGTATTTT	CASSGGQPTDTQYF
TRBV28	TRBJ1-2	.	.	TGTGCCAGCAGTTTACAGGGGCCCAACTATGGCTACACCTTC	CASSLQGPNYGYTF
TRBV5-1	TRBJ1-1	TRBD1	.	TGCGCCAGCAGCGGCACAGGGGGCGCCTCTGAAGCTTTCTTT	CASSGTGGASEAFF
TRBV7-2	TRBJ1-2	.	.	TGTGCCAGCATCGGGGGGGCGGGCGTTGGGGTTTTTAACTATGGCTACACCTTC	CASIGGAGVGVFNYGYTF
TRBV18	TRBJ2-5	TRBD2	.	TGTGCCAGCTCACCGGCTTGGAAACTAGCGGACCAAGAGACCCAGTACTTC	CASSPAWKLADQETQYF